A selection of T cell receptor beta chains follows, all from one sample in a study of blood T cell repertoires in COVID-19. Profiled with immunoSEQ multiplex PCR; TCRdb holds only in-frame clones, not every one. Here the sample spans 300,000 or so clones, around 87% being singletons. The specimen sequenced was peripheral blood. All receptors derive from a woman between 40 and 55 years old who had recovered from COVID-19. Each CDR3 is given with its conserved first and last residue. A D gene is named only where the DNA matches it firmly. Some rows have no size entry. The others give once, few or many, or a class for an expanded clone.

V	length	D	J	size	CDR3	DNA
TRBV5-4	15	-	TRBJ2-5	-	CASSSLQGTGETQYF	TGTGCCAGCAGCTCCCTACAGGGAACCGGGGAGACCCAGTACTTC
TRBV6-5	15	-	TRBJ2-7	-	CASSYGPLGSYEQYF	TGTGCCAGCAGTTACGGGCCCTTGGGCAGCTACGAGCAGTACTTC
TRBV24-1	13	-	TRBJ2-3	-	CATSEAGGDTQYF	TGTGCCACCAGTGAAGCAGGGGGGGATACGCAGTATTTT
TRBV18	14	-	TRBJ2-3	-	CASSPSTGTDTQYF	TGTGCCAGCTCACCATCGACAGGCACAGATACGCAGTATTTT
TRBV19	15	-	TRBJ1-5	-	CASSIGWGGNQPQHF	TGTGCCAGTAGTATCGGATGGGGGGGCAATCAGCCCCAGCATTTT
TRBV4-2	19	TRBD2	TRBJ2-2	-	CASSQEGLAGGPYTGELFF	TGTGCCAGCAGCCAAGAGGGTCTAGCGGGGGGGCCCTACACCGGGGAGCTGTTTTTT
TRBV2	13	-	TRBJ1-1	-	CASSGMGNTEAFF	TGTGCCAGCAGCGGGATGGGGAACACTGAAGCTTTCTTT
TRBV7-3	15	TRBD2	TRBJ2-5	-	CASSLRGTSYETQYF	TGTGCCAGCAGCTTAAGAGGGACTAGCTATGAGACCCAGTACTTC
TRBV30	15	-	TRBJ1-6	-	CAWSVLPGSNSPLHF	TGTGCCTGGAGTGTACTCCCGGGGAGCAATTCACCCCTCCACTTT
TRBV6-6	14	-	TRBJ2-1	-	CASSYVGRSDEQFF	TGTGCCAGCAGTTACGTGGGGCGAAGTGATGAGCAGTTCTTC
TRBV30	15	TRBD2	TRBJ2-5	-	CAWKRAGVTGETQYF	TGTGCCTGGAAAAGAGCGGGGGTTACAGGAGAGACCCAGTACTTC
TRBV21-1	16	-	TRBJ2-1	-	CASSIRDRVSYNEQFF	TGTGCCAGCAGCATCCGGGACAGGGTATCCTACAATGAGCAGTTCTTC
TRBV2	14	TRBD1	TRBJ1-1	-	CASSYGTGLIEAFF	TGTGCCAGCAGCTATGGGACAGGACTAATCGAAGCTTTCTTT
TRBV5-6	17	TRBD1	TRBJ1-6	many	CASSLRHRGLGHSPLHF	TGTGCCAGCAGCTTGAGGCACAGGGGGCTAGGACATTCACCCCTCCACTTT
TRBV5-1	16	-	TRBJ1-5	-	CASSLGDSYSNQPQHF	TGCGCCAGCAGCTTGGGCGATAGCTATAGCAATCAGCCCCAGCATTTT
TRBV7-9	13	-	TRBJ1-6	-	CASSLQGGSPLHF	TGTGCCAGCAGCTTACAGGGAGGATCACCCCTCCACTTT
TRBV5-1	16	-	TRBJ1-2	once	CASSLGQGDDNYGYTF	TGCGCCAGCAGCTTGGGGCAGGGCGATGATAACTATGGCTACACCTTC
TRBV5-1	15	-	TRBJ2-6	-	CASSPTTSGANVLTF	TGCGCCAGCAGCCCCACGACTTCTGGGGCCAACGTCCTGACTTTC
TRBV4-1	16	-	TRBJ1-4	-	CASSPPGRVVGEKLFF	TGCGCCAGCAGCCCGCCCGGGAGGGTCGTTGGAGAAAAACTGTTTTTT
TRBV12-5	13	-	TRBJ2-5	once	CASGLWTSETQYF	TGTGCTAGTGGACTTTGGACATCGGAGACCCAGTACTTC
TRBV19	14	-	TRBJ2-3	-	CASSMMAGGDTQYF	TGTGCCAGTAGTATGATGGCAGGGGGGGATACGCAGTATTTT
TRBV6-2/TRBV6-3	17	TRBD2	TRBJ2-7	-	CASSPKISGGPSYEQYF	TGTGCCAGCAGCCCTAAGATTAGCGGGGGGCCATCCTACGAGCAGTACTTC
TRBV9	15	TRBD1	TRBJ1-1	-	CASSTRTGLNTEAFF	TGTGCCAGCAGCACAAGGACAGGACTGAACACTGAAGCTTTCTTT
TRBV13	14	-	TRBJ1-3	once	CASSSPISGNTIYF	TGTGCCAGCAGCTCCCCTATCTCTGGAAACACCATATATTTT
TRBV5-6	15	TRBD1	TRBJ2-7	-	CASSSRDRLSYEQYF	TGTGCCAGCAGCTCCAGGGACAGACTCTCCTACGAGCAGTACTTC
TRBV7-9	13	-	TRBJ1-4	once	CASSSDFNEKLFF	TGTGCCAGCAGCTCGGACTTTAATGAAAAACTGTTTTTT
TRBV2	13	TRBD1	TRBJ1-2	-	CARRSGQGYGYTF	TGTGCCAGAAGGTCGGGACAGGGTTATGGCTACACCTTC